This T cell receptor beta chain was obtained from a study of OX40 agonist ivuxolimab in advanced cancers. At the level of the study: Among those enrolled, mean age was about 62 years (range 23 to 79) and about 79% were male. Study-wide findings and caveats: Low clonal expansion, among the lowest seen, marked partial responders at 0.1-3.0 mg/kg. Which antigen the expanded peripheral T cells recognized is unknown.

In regard to this clone: The target antigen is unknown.

Using immunoSEQ multiplex PCR, the repertoire was profiled, and TCRdb retains in-frame clones only, with some absent. The sample includes 80,000 to 95,000 clones, 92% of them seen just once. Germline CDR1 is MNHEY and CDR2 is SVGAGI. This CDR3 is 13 amino acids long. The junction had 5 bases not matched to a gene; V was cut back by 8 bases and J by 4 bases. The receptor was derived from an adult with an advanced solid tumor such as melanoma, head and neck, liver or kidney cancer. The gene calls are TRBV6-5 and TRBJ2-7, with TRBD2 matching 10 bases. The sequencing used CD4+ or CD8+ T cells sorted from blood, collected in a trial of the OX40 agonist ivuxolimab. In DNA form, the CDR3 reads TGTGCCAGCCGAGGACTAGCGGCGTACGAGCAGTACTTC. It is translated as CASRGLAAYEQYF.